A selection of T cell receptor beta chains follows, all from one sample in a study of T cells in localized non-small cell lung cancer. This table comes from immunoSEQ multiplex PCR, and its TCRdb copy is limited to in-frame clones, with some not included. The sample lists over 10,000 clones, roughly 27% seen once, with approximately 7.1% in the top ten. The specimen was lung tumor tissue, collected before any cancer treatment. These receptors all stem from a female donor older than 55 with stage I lung adenocarcinoma. CDR3s include the opening cysteine and the closing phenylalanine or tryptophan. D genes are given only for firm matches. Not all rows give a size; the values are once, few, many and, for expanded clones, a class.

v_gene,j_gene,d_gene,abundance,CDR3nt,CDR3aa
TRBV25-1,TRBJ1-2,-,few,TGTGCCAGCAGTGATAACCGGCCCTCCTGGGGTGGCTACACCTTC,CASSDNRPSWGGYTF
TRBV19,TRBJ2-5,-,-,TGTGCCAGTAGGGCGGGAGAGACCCAGTACTTC,CASRAGETQYF
TRBV6-8,TRBJ1-2,-,-,TGTGCCAGCAGTGCCCCCCAGGGGCACGACTATGGCTACACCTTC,CASSAPQGHDYGYTF
TRBV11-3,TRBJ2-1,TRBD2,few,TGTGCCAGCAGCGCCGGGGCTAGCGGGGGCAGGGAGCAGTTCTTC,CASSAGASGGREQFF
TRBV19,TRBJ2-5,-,-,TGTGCCAGTAGTATAGATCAAGTGGAGACCCAGTACTTC,CASSIDQVETQYF
TRBV6-8,TRBJ1-1,-,few,TGTGCCAGCAGGGGGTCAGGGTCTGGATGGGCTTTCTTT,CASRGSGSGWAFF
TRBV6-8,TRBJ2-1,TRBD2,-,TGTGCCAGCAGATACTTAACAGGACTAGCGGACAATGAGCAGTTCTTC,CASRYLTGLADNEQFF
TRBV25-1,TRBJ1-1,-,-,TGTGCCAGCACTCAGGGGCTAGGGGAAGCTTTCTTT,CASTQGLGEAFF
TRBV19,TRBJ2-7,-,-,TGTGCCAGTAGTATCAGGGAAGGCGAGCAGTACTTC,CASSIREGEQYF
TRBV11-3,TRBJ2-1,TRBD1,many,TGTGCCAGCAGCTTGGATCCGGGACAGGGTGGAGGTGAGCAGTTCTTC,CASSLDPGQGGGEQFF
TRBV11-3,TRBJ2-5,TRBD2,many,TGTGCTAGCAGCTTTACTAGCGGGAGGGCCGGGGAGACCCAGTACTTC,CASSFTSGRAGETQYF
TRBV19,TRBJ1-2,TRBD1,once,TGTGCCAGTAGTTCAGGGGGCCGCTATGGCTACACCTTC,CASSSGGRYGYTF
TRBV11-3,TRBJ1-6,-,-,TGTGCCAGCAGCCTAGGCAGGTCCGGTAATTCACCCCTCCACTTT,CASSLGRSGNSPLHF
TRBV15,TRBJ2-1,-,few,TGTGCCACCAGCATCTCGGAGAGCTCCTACAATGAGCAGTTCTTC,CATSISESSYNEQFF
TRBV11-3,TRBJ2-5,TRBD1,few,TGTGCCAGCAGCTTGCAGCCAGGGGGAGAGACCCAGTACTTC,CASSLQPGGETQYF
TRBV6-8,TRBJ2-3,-,many,TGTGCCAGCAGTTTGAACGGGCCGACAGCCAGCACAGATACGCAGTATTTT,CASSLNGPTASTDTQYF
TRBV12-5,TRBJ2-6,-,-,TGTGCTAGTGGTTTCCCCTCCCGACATTTTTCGGGGGCCAACGTCCTGACTTTC,CASGFPSRHFSGANVLTF
TRBV28,TRBJ2-5,TRBD2,-,TGTGCCAGCAGTTTCGGACTGGGAGGGGAGACCCAGTACTTC,CASSFGLGGETQYF
TRBV11-3,TRBJ1-1,-,-,TGTGCCAGCAGCTCTCTCGGGGGGGCAGGGCAAGCTTTCTTT,CASSSLGGAGQAFF
TRBV19,TRBJ1-2,TRBD1,-,TGTGCCAGTAGCCACGGTCGGACAGGCCTCCTAGTTAGTGGCTACACCTTC,CASSHGRTGLLVSGYTF
TRBV11-3,TRBJ2-1,TRBD2,medium-sized,TGTGCCAGCAGCCCGGGACTAGCGGATTACTCCTACAATGAGCAGTTCTTC,CASSPGLADYSYNEQFF
TRBV19,TRBJ2-1,TRBD2,-,TGTGCCACCGCGGGGGGCGGGGGCCTCAGGAATGAGCAGTTCTTC,CATAGGGGLRNEQFF
TRBV11-3,TRBJ2-3,-,few,TGTGCCAGCAGCTTGATGTTGAGCACAGATACGCAGTATTTT,CASSLMLSTDTQYF
TRBV19,TRBJ1-1,-,-,TGTGCCAGTAGCCGTCAGGCCGGGAACACTGAAGCTTTCTTT,CASSRQAGNTEAFF
TRBV10-2,TRBJ1-5,TRBD1,few,TGCGCCAGCAGAGGACAGGGGGCGTCGGTTGGGCCCCAGCATTTT,CASRGQGASVGPQHF
TRBV4-1,TRBJ1-1,-,-,TGCGCCAGCAGCCAACGGGAGGTAAACACTGAAGCTTTCTTT,CASSQREVNTEAFF
TRBV11-3,TRBJ2-5,-,-,TGTGCCAGCAGCCCAGGACTATCCCCCCAAGAGACCCAGTACTTC,CASSPGLSPQETQYF
TRBV14,TRBJ1-2,TRBD1,-,TGTGCCAGCAGCCCGACAGGGTATGGCTACACCTTC,CASSPTGYGYTF
TRBV6-8,TRBJ2-2,TRBD2,-,TGTGCCAGCAGTTATGGTCTGGGAGGGTTTGGCGGGGAGCTGTTTTTT,CASSYGLGGFGGELFF
TRBV9,TRBJ2-1,-,few,TGTGCCAGCAGTCGGAGGGATGGGTCCTACAATGAGCAGTTCTTC,CASSRRDGSYNEQFF
TRBV10-3,TRBJ1-4,-,few,TGTGCCATCAGTGAGTCCTCGGACCATGAAAAACTGTTTTTT,CAISESSDHEKLFF
TRBV11-3,TRBJ1-5,-,-,TGTGCCAGCAGCTCGTTAGACGGCTATAGCAATCAGCCCCAGCATTTT,CASSSLDGYSNQPQHF
TRBV6-7,TRBJ2-7,-,few,TGTGCCAGCAGTACCCGGAATGAGCAGTACTTC,CASSTRNEQYF
TRBV6-8,TRBJ1-2,-,many,TGTGCCAGCAGTTCAAGGGCCACCTATGGCTACACCTTC,CASSSRATYGYTF
TRBV7-5,TRBJ2-3,-,few,TGTGCCAGCAGCTTGGATAGCGGGAGGGATACGCAGTATTTT,CASSLDSGRDTQYF
TRBV19,TRBJ1-1,-,large,TGTGCCAGTAGTTGGACAGCCACTGAAGCTTTCTTT,CASSWTATEAFF
TRBV9,TRBJ2-1,TRBD1,many,TGTGCCAGCAGCCCGGGACAGGGGCACTTAAATGAGCAGTTCTTC,CASSPGQGHLNEQFF
TRBV9,TRBJ1-6,TRBD1,-,TGTGCCAGCAGGCACCGGGACAGGGGGTTCAGCTCCTATAATTCACCCCTCCACTTT,CASRHRDRGFSSYNSPLHF
TRBV30,TRBJ1-6,-,-,TGTGCCTGGAGTAGTCAGAGTCTCGGTAATTCACCCCTCCACTTT,CAWSSQSLGNSPLHF
TRBV11-3,TRBJ1-5,-,-,TGTGCCAGCAGCTTAGACAGGATTAGCAATCAGCCCCAGCATTTT,CASSLDRISNQPQHF
TRBV6-8,TRBJ1-4,-,few,TGTGCCAGCAGGCGATGGGATGAAAAACTGTTTTTT,CASRRWDEKLFF
TRBV15,TRBJ2-5,TRBD2,-,TGTGCCACCAGCGGGGAATGGGGGGGAGAGACCCAGTACTTC,CATSGEWGGETQYF
TRBV14,TRBJ2-5,-,few,TGTGCCAGCAGCCAAACTAGGAGGGAAGACACCCAGTACTTC,CASSQTRREDTQYF
TRBV30,TRBJ2-2,-,-,TGTGCCTGGAGAGGTGATCGAGGGACCGGGGAGCTGTTTTTT,CAWRGDRGTGELFF